The present entry profiles one T cell receptor (beta chain) with its context. Source study methods: Reference gene primer amplification in the assay estimated nucleated cell counts. Generated by immunoSEQ multiplex PCR, the TCRdb table keeps only in-frame clones and is missing some. V and J calls and clone size are as listed in that table; D and trimming were resolved from the DNA. The sample holds nearly 200,000 clones, less than 90% seen once. This sample is drawn from a study of blood T cell repertoires in COVID-19. Study as a whole: COVID-19 samples from acute and convalescent phases originated in the United States, Italy and Spain. PBMCs, B-cell-depleted T cells, or T cells provided the cDNA or gDNA that made up the material.

Germline V gives CDR1 LGHDT, CDR2 YNNKEL (reference sequence). The CDR3 extends over 14 amino acids. The V and J ends lost 4 bases and 3 bases respectively, with 10 bases between them. The gene calls are TRBV3-1 (or the pseudogene TRBV3-2) and TRBJ1-5; D unresolved. The sequencing input was peripheral blood. The TCR was taken from a human donor in a cohort sampled during active COVID-19. The CDR3 coding sequence is TGTGCCAGCAGCCCCCGGTCCGCCAATCAGCCCCAGCATTTT. Residues: CASSPRSANQPQHF.